This is a list of T cell receptor beta chains from one sample in a study of T-cell reconstitution after alpha-beta-depleted transplantation in children. MiXCR, applied by TCRdb to the PCR reads, yields one record per CDR3 protein. The sample shows about 470,000 distinct CDR3 sequences, around two fifths of them seen only once. Specimen: PBMCs, collected before TCRalphabeta/CD19-depleted stem cell transplant. The receptor source for this set is a girl aged 2 to 10 with aplastic anemia, due to receive a stem cell transplant. The CDR3 runs from the conserved cysteine through the conserved F or W. D genes are given only for firm matches. Clone size is shown for a subset of rows, as once, few, many or a class of expanded clone.

d_call | j_call | clone_size | v_call | cdr3_aa | cdr3_nt
- | TRBJ2-6 | - | TRBV11-2 | CASSLVRAGSSGANVLTF | TGTGCCAGCAGCTTAGTAAGAGCGGGTTCCTCTGGGGCCAACGTCCTGACTTTC
- | TRBJ2-7 | - | TRBV6-5 | CASSIRAGPYEQYF | TGTGCCAGCAGTATACGAGCGGGCCCTTACGAGCAGTACTTC
- | TRBJ1-2 | - | TRBV6-5 | CASSYEALGYGYTF | TGTGCCAGCAGTTACGAGGCCCTTGGGTATGGCTACACCTTC
TRBD1 | TRBJ1-2 | once | TRBV28 | CASSYGRGYGYTF | TGTGCCAGCAGTTACGGCAGGGGGTATGGCTACACCTTC
TRBD2 | TRBJ2-1 | few | TRBV6-2/TRBV6-3 | CASSYGTSFYNEQFF | TGTGCCAGCAGTTACGGGACTAGCTTCTACAATGAGCAGTTCTTC
TRBD2 | TRBJ2-5 | - | TRBV28 | CASSLVRRAGLKTQYF | TGTGCCAGCAGTTTAGTGCGCCGAGCGGGACTTAAGACCCAGTACTTC
TRBD1 | TRBJ1-1 | many | TRBV5-6 | CASSQVDRLNTEAFF | TGTGCCAGCAGCCAAGTGGACAGGTTGAACACTGAAGCTTTCTTT
- | TRBJ2-7 | - | TRBV10-3 | CAISRTEIYEQYF | TGTGCCATCAGTCGGACAGAGATTTACGAGCAGTACTTC
- | TRBJ2-3 | - | TRBV5-1 | CASSWGPTTDTQYF | TGCGCCAGCAGCTGGGGGCCCACCACAGATACGCAGTATTTT
- | TRBJ2-3 | - | TRBV13 | CASSWLRRDTQYF | TGTGCCAGCAGCTGGTTGAGGCGGGATACGCAGTATTTT
TRBD1 | TRBJ1-1 | - | TRBV12-3/TRBV12-4 | CASSLPGGPSRNTEAFF | TGTGCCAGCAGTTTGCCAGGGGGCCCCTCTAGGAACACTGAAGCTTTCTTT
- | TRBJ2-3 | many | TRBV28 | CASRSSDTQYF | TGTGCCAGCCGCTCGTCAGATACGCAGTATTTT
- | TRBJ2-7 | - | TRBV30 | CAWNADAYEQYF | TGTGCCTGGAACGCGGATGCCTACGAGCAGTACTTC
- | TRBJ2-7 | - | TRBV20-1 | CSATRGTVTYEQYF | TGCAGTGCTACACGAGGGACGGTGACCTACGAGCAGTACTTC
TRBD1 | TRBJ1-4 | many | TRBV2 | CASSRTGGQKKLFF | TGTGCCAGCAGTAGGACAGGGGGACAGAAAAAACTGTTTTTT
- | TRBJ1-1 | - | TRBV30 | CAWSGTAGAFF | TGTGCCTGGAGTGGGACGGCGGGGGCTTTCTTT
- | TRBJ2-2 | many | TRBV20-1 | CSARVQGEGGELFF | TGCAGTGCTAGAGTCCAGGGGGAGGGCGGGGAGCTGTTTTTT
- | TRBJ2-7 | - | TRBV9 | CASSVDARQVDYEQYF | TGTGCCAGCAGCGTAGACGCTCGACAGGTTGACTACGAGCAGTACTTC
TRBD2 | TRBJ2-3 | - | TRBV5-1 | CASSYTSGGSPTDTQYF | TGCGCCAGCAGTTATACTAGCGGGGGATCCCCCACAGATACGCAGTATTTT
- | TRBJ2-3 | - | TRBV28 | CASARGLGTDTQYF | TGTGCCAGCGCGAGGGGCTTGGGCACAGATACGCAGTATTTT
- | TRBJ2-4 | - | TRBV10-3 | CAISEQIPTFQYF | TGTGCCATCAGTGAACAGATTCCGACTTTTCAGTACTTC
- | TRBJ2-1 | many | TRBV27 | CASSSPRDEQFF | TGTGCCAGCAGTTCTCCGAGGGATGAGCAGTTCTTC
TRBD2 | TRBJ2-1 | - | TRBV19 | CASSLAGVANNEQFF | TGTGCCAGTAGTCTAGCGGGAGTGGCGAACAATGAGCAGTTCTTC
- | TRBJ2-5 | once | TRBV28 | CASSLTNPPWTQYF | TGTGCCAGCAGTCTCACGAATCCACCGTGGACCCAGTACTTC
- | TRBJ1-1 | many | TRBV6-5 | CASSYGPEAFF | TGTGCCAGCAGTTACGGTCCTGAAGCTTTCTTT
- | TRBJ1-1 | - | TRBV3-1 | CASSRSYGQGGTEAFF | TGTGCCAGCAGCCGATCCTACGGGCAGGGAGGAACTGAAGCTTTCTTT
TRBD2 | TRBJ2-7 | - | TRBV5-1 | CASSFLAGVGYEQYF | TGCGCCAGCAGCTTTTTAGCGGGAGTAGGATACGAGCAGTACTTC
- | TRBJ1-5 | few | TRBV6-5 | CASSYDPYQPQHF | TGTGCCAGCAGCTATGATCCCTATCAGCCCCAGCATTTT
- | TRBJ1-4 | - | TRBV7-2 | CASSPGTRATNEKLFF | TGTGCCAGCAGCCCCGGTACGAGGGCAACTAATGAAAAACTGTTTTTT
TRBD1 | TRBJ2-7 | - | TRBV7-8 | CASSLYPTGGEYEQYF | TGTGCCAGCAGCTTATATCCGACAGGGGGCGAGTACGAGCAGTACTTC
- | TRBJ1-3 | - | TRBV5-1 | CASSSSPGNSGNTIYF | TGCGCCAGCAGCTCGTCCCCAGGGAACTCTGGAAACACCATATATTTT
- | TRBJ1-5 | few | TRBV12-3/TRBV12-4 | CASSSTSGTSYQPQHF | TGTGCCAGCAGTTCTACGTCCGGGACATCCTATCAGCCCCAGCATTTT
TRBD2 | TRBJ2-1 | - | TRBV10-3 | CAIERLAGDSSYNEQFF | TGTGCCATCGAGCGACTAGCGGGAGACAGCTCCTACAATGAGCAGTTCTTC
- | TRBJ2-3 | - | TRBV27 | CASSLSAARVADTQYF | TGTGCCAGCAGTTTATCTGCGGCCAGAGTGGCAGATACGCAGTATTTT
- | TRBJ2-3 | - | TRBV7-9 | CASSLSTSEGTDTQYF | TGTGCCAGCAGCTTATCCACTAGTGAGGGCACAGATACGCAGTATTTT
- | TRBJ1-5 | - | TRBV4-2 | CASSQDLGHPNQPQHF | TGTGCCAGCAGCCAAGATTTGGGCCACCCTAATCAGCCCCAGCATTTT
- | TRBJ2-3 | many | TRBV7-8 | CASSLEGITDTQYF | TGTGCCAGCAGCTTAGAAGGGATCACAGATACGCAGTATTTT
- | TRBJ2-7 | - | TRBV12-3/TRBV12-4 | CASSLRPGEQYF | TGTGCCAGCAGTTTACGGCCGGGCGAGCAGTACTTC
- | TRBJ2-3 | - | TRBV5-1 | CASSSLGGSTDTQYF | TGCGCCAGCAGCTCTCTAGGAGGTAGCACAGATACGCAGTATTTT
- | TRBJ2-7 | - | TRBV6-5 | CASNTLRSYEQYF | TGTGCCAGCAATACTCTGCGGTCCTACGAGCAGTACTTC
- | TRBJ2-6 | - | TRBV11-3 | CASRMDGWAGANVLTF | TGTGCCAGCAGAATGGACGGATGGGCTGGGGCCAACGTCCTGACTTTC
- | TRBJ2-3 | - | TRBV29-1 | CSTRYGGPTDTQYF | TGCAGCACTCGTTATGGGGGCCCCACAGATACGCAGTATTTT
TRBD2 | TRBJ2-1 | few | TRBV5-1 | CASSTGTSVEQFF | TGCGCCAGCAGCACGGGGACTAGCGTCGAGCAGTTCTTC
TRBD2 | TRBJ2-3 | - | TRBV7-6 | CASSHTSGATDTQYF | TGTGCCAGCAGCCACACTAGCGGGGCCACAGATACGCAGTATTTT
- | TRBJ2-7 | few | TRBV5-6 | CASNFIQTPTRRYF | TGTGCCAGCAACTTCATCCAGACTCCTACGAGGCGGTACTTC
- | TRBJ2-1 | few | TRBV4-2 | CASSHRTPNNEQFF | TGTGCCAGCAGCCACCGGACCCCGAACAATGAGCAGTTCTTC
- | TRBJ2-3 | - | TRBV7-3 | CASRSTSTDTQYF | TGTGCCAGCAGATCGACGTCCACAGATACGCAGTATTTT
TRBD1 | TRBJ1-5 | - | TRBV10-3 | CAISETIRQGGREPQHF | TGTGCCATCAGTGAGACGATTCGACAGGGAGGGCGAGAGCCCCAGCATTTT